This T cell receptor (beta chain) derives from a study of cytomegalovirus exposure and HLA in healthy donors. Study information: Sequencing of about 200 million T cells in an earlier analysis found 95 million to 120 million unique TCR beta sequences. HLA-typed donors contributed around 82 million unique TCRs, which were held in an early data release. The study's findings and limits: Common viral pathogens seemed to be connected with several of the most significant clusters, according to a later analysis.

Concerning this clone itself: The antigen remains undetermined.

Healthy bone marrow donors made up the donors. 60 Vbeta and 13 Jbeta primers were used in PCR. TCRdb's table, derived via immunoSEQ multiplex PCR, lists solely in-frame clones and lacks some. Of about 130,000 clones in the sample, roughly 15% were seen once. This CDR3 comprises 14 residues. Trimming stripped 8 bases from V and 3 bases from J, with 16 bases between. Per the germline V gene, CDR1 is MNHNS and CDR2 is SASEGT. This clonotype was obtained from a female donor in good health and CMV-seropositive. The rearrangement uses TRBV6-1 and TRBJ1-1; tentative D call: TRBD1 (5 bases). The sequencing input was PBMCs. The CDR3 region has the DNA TGTGCCAGCCTCTTATCCAGGGTAGACACTGAAGCTTTCTTT. As protein: CASLLSRVDTEAFF.